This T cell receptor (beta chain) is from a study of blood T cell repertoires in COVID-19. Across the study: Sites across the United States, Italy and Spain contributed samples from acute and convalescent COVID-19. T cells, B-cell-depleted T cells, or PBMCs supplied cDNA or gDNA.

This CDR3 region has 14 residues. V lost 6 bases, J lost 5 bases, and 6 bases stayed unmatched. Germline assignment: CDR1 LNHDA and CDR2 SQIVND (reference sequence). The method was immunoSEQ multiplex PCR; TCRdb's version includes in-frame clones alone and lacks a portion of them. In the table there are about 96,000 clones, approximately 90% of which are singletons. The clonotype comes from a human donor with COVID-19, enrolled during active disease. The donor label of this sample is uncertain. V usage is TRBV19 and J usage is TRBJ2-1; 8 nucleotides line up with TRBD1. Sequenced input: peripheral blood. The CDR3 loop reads CASSPGQGNNEQFF. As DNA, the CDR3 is TGTGCCAGTAGCCCCGGACAGGGAAACAATGAGCAGTTCTTC.